A single sample gave rise to the 7 T cell receptor beta chains below, sequenced in a study of graft-versus-host responses after intestinal transplantation. The method was immunoSEQ multiplex PCR; TCRdb's version includes in-frame clones alone and lacks a portion of them. The sample has 7,000 to 8,500 clones, around 93% seen once. This sample comprised PBMCs, obtained around 30 days after intestinal transplant. Receptors were obtained from a human patient who received an intestinal transplant, so some T cells may come from the graft donor.

V gene TRBV10-3 combines with J gene TRBJ2-1, with 8 bases that match TRBD2. The CDR3 has 16 amino acids. Germline-derived CDR1 and CDR2 are ENHRY and SYGVKD. The V and J ends lost 3 bases and 2 bases, in that order; junction bases with no gene match: 6. The CDR3 reads CAISDGAGGTYNEQFF. CDR3 nucleotides: TGTGCCATCAGTGATGGTGCGGGGGGTACCTACAATGAGCAGTTCTTC.

The V gene is TRBV6-1, the J gene TRBJ2-7; D remains unclear. CDR3 size: 14 residues. Germline CDR1 MNHNS, CDR2 SASEGT. The ends were cut back, 0 bases at V and 3 bases at J, with 9 bases in the middle. The CDR3 DNA reads as TGTGCCAGCAGTGAAGCTGGGATGAGCTACGAGCAGTACTTC. Its protein is CASSEAGMSYEQYF.

This chain links TRBV27 with TRBJ2-7; D is perhaps TRBD1 or TRBD2 (5 bases each). This CDR3 has 14 residues. Germline CDR1 MNHEY, CDR2 SMNVEV (reference sequence). V lost 5 bases and J 2 bases, leaving 13 bases between the germline ends. CDR3 in amino acids: CASSTGTLPYEQYF. DNA of the CDR3: TGTGCCAGCAGTACCGGGACCCTACCCTACGAGCAGTACTTC.

The CDR3 is CASSAQETQYF. The DNA for the CDR3 is TGTGCCAGCAGCGCCCAAGAGACCCAGTACTTC. The V and J genes are TRBV11-2 and TRBJ2-5; D call uncertain. V was shortened by 5 bases and J by 1 base, with 2 bases between the two germline ends. Per the germline V gene, CDR1 is SGHAT and CDR2 is FQNNGV. CDR3 length: 11 amino acids. Together with reference TRBV11-2 and TRBJ2-5, the CDR3 gives the full variable domain: EAGVAQSPRYKIIEKRQSVAFWCNPISGHATLYWYQQILGQGPKLLIQFQNNGVVDDSQLPKDRFSAERLKGVDSTLKIQPAKLEDSAVYLCASSAQETQYFGPGTRLLVL.

The chain is built from TRBV20-1 and TRBJ2-1; D is unclear. V dropped 5 bases and J dropped 4 bases, with 6 bases sitting between them. The CDR3 extends over 11 amino acids. The V gene's germline CDR1 is DFQATT and CDR2 SNEGSKA (reference sequence). The chain's CDR3 is CSAPRYNEQFF. In DNA, the CDR3 is TGCAGTGCTCCACGTTACAATGAGCAGTTCTTC.

The chain links TRBV7-3 to TRBJ2-5; 14 bases map to TRBD2. V trimming: 4 bases; J trimming: 4 bases; junction bases outside the gene matches: 5. The CDR3 contains 16 residues. Germline CDR1 SGHTA, CDR2 FQGTGA. The CDR3 DNA follows: TGTGCCAGCAGCTCGTGGACTAGCGGGGGGTTAGAGACCCAGTACTTC. Translated, it gives CASSSWTSGGLETQYF.

The V and J genes are TRBV29-1 and TRBJ2-1; D may be TRBD1 or TRBD2 (5 bases each). Per germline, CDR1 SQVTM and CDR2 ANQGSEA. V shed 4 bases and J shed 3 bases, with 13 bases lying between them. The CDR3 consists of 14 residues. This CDR3 is CSVGDGESYNEQFF. Here the CDR3 DNA reads TGCAGCGTTGGGGACGGCGAGAGCTACAATGAGCAGTTCTTC.